Each of the 28 T cell receptor beta chains below was sequenced from the same sample in a study of Ad26.COV2.S vaccination and SARS-CoV-2 variants (dated by TCRdb to the early 2020s). According to the study, the label for this sample's treatment or condition signals: over 15 received Ad26.COV2.S at low or high dose, single or two shots; about 5 received placebo; per-sample allocation not given. Repertoires of vaccine and placebo recipients were sequenced from samples taken on day 63 after the first injection. The library was made by the immunoSEQ multiplex PCR assay. The table was pulled from immuneACCESS by TCRdb, which kept in-frame rearrangements only. Such tables lose some clones; where checked, under half of the loss comes from unresolved V genes, and the rest has no known cause. The sample table holds hundreds of thousands of clones, of which around 90% were seen once. 9% to 15% of the sample lies in the top ten.

The starting material was peripheral blood, obtained in a trial of Ad26.COV2.S vaccine versus placebo. The receptors derive from a person between 18 and 65 years old who received the Ad26.COV2.S COVID-19 vaccine or a placebo.

The chain uses TRBV27 and TRBJ1-5, with TRBD1 matching 7 bases. V trimming: 5 bases; J trimming: 5 bases; junction bases outside the gene matches: 6. The CDR3 runs 14 residues. The germline V gene encodes CDR1 MNHEY and CDR2 SMNVEV (reference sequence). This chain's CDR3 is CASSPQGTDQPQHF. CDR3 DNA: TGTGCCAGCAGTCCACAGGGGACTGATCAGCCCCAGCATTTT.

The chain has TRBV5-6 and TRBJ2-1; TRBD1 agrees at 9 bases. The CDR3 extends over 14 amino acids. The ends lost 1 base at V and 7 bases at J; junction bases unmatched: 3. Germline V CDR1 and CDR2: SGHDT, YYEEEE. The CDR3, as DNA: TGTGCCAGCAGCTTGTACAGGGGGCAGAATGAGCAGTTCTTC. As protein: CASSLYRGQNEQFF.

The chain has TRBV4-3 and TRBJ2-7, with D perhaps given as TRBD1 or TRBD2 (5 bases each). Trimming took off 4 bases at V and 3 bases at J, with 10 bases between the two ends. The germline V gene encodes CDR1 LGHNA and CDR2 YSLEER. The CDR3 length is 13 residues. The CDR3 region is CASSPGAGYEQYF. CDR3 DNA sequence: TGCGCCAGCAGCCCCGGGGCGGGCTACGAGCAGTACTTC.

The chain recombines TRBV5-1 with TRBJ1-5; D is perhaps TRBD1 (5 bases). V was cut by 2 bases and J by 4 bases, with 10 bases left in between. Germline CDR1 reads SGHRS; CDR2 reads YFSETQ. CDR3 length: 14 amino acids. The CDR3 bases are TGCGCCAGCAGCTTTGGGGCCGAGAATCAGCCCCAGCATTTT. This codes for CASSFGAENQPQHF.

The chain joins TRBV6-5 to TRBJ2-2, with D possibly TRBD1 on 5 matching bases. The CDR3 loop spans 12 amino acids. Germline-derived CDR1 and CDR2 are MNHEY and SVGAGI. Trimming shortened V by 6 bases and J by 8 bases, and 10 bases separated the two germline ends. The CDR3 DNA reads TGTGCCAGCAGCCCCCGGACAGGGGAGCTGTTTTTT. Its protein product is CASSPRTGELFF.

V usage is TRBV10-3 and J usage is TRBJ1-1; the match to TRBD1 covers 7 bases. The CDR3 is 16 residues long. J was trimmed by 5 bases and V by 2 bases; bases with no gene match: 11. CDR1 is ENHRY and CDR2 is SYGVKD in the germline V gene. In DNA, the CDR3 is TGTGCCATCAGTGAGCCCACACAGGGGATATGGACTGAAGCTTTCTTT. This translates into CAISEPTQGIWTEAFF.

Only one count was recorded for this clone. The J gene is TRBJ2-3, the V gene TRBV10-3; maybe TRBD2 (6 bases). The V end was cut by 10 bases, the J end by 1 base, with 15 bases between. Germline V gene lookup returns CDR1 ENHRY and CDR2 SYGVKD. The CDR3 is 14 residues long. Here the CDR3 DNA reads TGTGCCACAAACGGGAGATCCGGCACAGATACGCAGTATTTT. It encodes CATNGRSGTDTQYF.

The chain has TRBV7-9 and TRBJ2-6; unclear D gene. The CDR3 covers 18 residues. Trimming removed 1 base at V and 0 bases at J, with 13 bases between. CDR1 is SEHNR and CDR2 is FQNEAQ in the germline V gene (reference sequence). The CDR3 here is CASSLGAGQDSGANVLTF. The DNA of the CDR3 is TGTGCCAGCAGCTTAGGGGCAGGTCAGGACTCTGGGGCCAACGTCCTGACTTTC.

This sequence joins TRBV25-1 and TRBJ1-1; D possibly corresponds to TRBD1 (5 bases). V shed 5 bases and J shed 4 bases, with 8 bases lying between them. In germline, CDR1 is MGHDK, CDR2 SYGVNS. The CDR3 spans 12 residues. The CDR3 sequence: CASSQGVTEAFF. CDR3 nucleotide sequence: TGTGCCAGCAGTCAGGGTGTCACTGAAGCTTTCTTT.

V is TRBV11-3 and J is TRBJ2-5, with TRBD2 matching 8 bases. The germline gives CDR1 SGHNT, CDR2 YENEEA. There are 15 residues in the CDR3. With V trimmed by 3 bases and J by 1 base, 4 bases remained unmatched. CDR3 amino acids: CASSFHSGAQETQYF. The CDR3, as DNA: TGTGCCAGCAGCTTTCATAGCGGGGCCCAAGAGACCCAGTACTTC.

The chain is built from TRBV7-2 and TRBJ2-5; 7 nucleotides agree with TRBD2. Germline V CDR1 and CDR2: SGHTA, FQGNSA. V was pared by 1 base and J by 5 bases, with 10 bases of the junction left unmatched. This CDR3 is built from 16 residues. In DNA form, the CDR3 reads TGTGCCAGCAGCTTAGGGGACTACGGGGCAGGGGAGACCCAGTACTTC. Residues: CASSLGDYGAGETQYF.

In its sample, this clone was seen once. The chain combines TRBV7-2 with TRBJ2-5; D perhaps matches TRBD1 (5 bases). The CDR3 totals 13 residues. The germline V gene encodes CDR1 SGHTA and CDR2 FQGNSA. V lost 5 bases and J 1 base, leaving 8 bases between the germline ends. CDR3 bases: TGTGCCAGCAGCAGGCAGGGCCAAGAGACCCAGTACTTC. As protein: CASSRQGQETQYF. The whole variable domain, filled in from reference TRBV7-2 and TRBJ2-5, reads GAGVSQSPSNKVTEKGKDVELRCDPISGHTALYWYRQSLGQGLEFLIYFQGNSAPDKSGLPSDRFSAERTGGSVSTLTIQRTQQEDSAVYLCASSRQGQETQYFGPGTRLLVL.

The genes are TRBV7-2 and TRBJ1-1; no reliable D call. This CDR3 has 14 residues. Germline V CDR1 and CDR2: SGHTA, FQGNSA. The V and J ends lost 8 bases and 1 base respectively, with 14 bases between them. CDR3 sequence: CASAPFRENTEAFF. Written as DNA, the CDR3 is TGTGCCAGCGCGCCGTTTAGGGAGAACACTGAAGCTTTCTTT.

This chain connects TRBV7-2 to TRBJ1-5; possibly TRBD1 for D (6 bases). With 5 bases removed from V and 2 bases from J, the gap between germline ends came to 16 bases. CDR1 is SGHTA, CDR2 FQGNSA, per germline. The CDR3 runs 16 residues. The CDR3 coding sequence is TGTGCCAGCAGCGCGCAAGTCTCAGGGGGCAATCAGCCCCAGCATTTT. Translated: CASSAQVSGGNQPQHF.

The chain is built from TRBV27 and TRBJ2-3; 9 bases are shared with TRBD2. The junction had 17 bases not matched to a gene; V was cut back by 6 bases and J by 4 bases. The CDR3 contains 18 residues. Germline CDR1 MNHEY, CDR2 SMNVEV (reference sequence). The CDR3 DNA follows: TGTGCCAGCAGGAAAGTAACCGGGACTAGCAATAGCCCAGATACGCAGTATTTT. This translates into CASRKVTGTSNSPDTQYF.

The rearrangement joins TRBV14 to TRBJ2-2, with 10 bases fitting TRBD2. V shed 4 bases and J 7 bases; nucleotides not matched to a gene: 3. The germline V gene encodes CDR1 SGHDN and CDR2 FVKESK. The CDR3 runs to 14 residues. The CDR3 protein is CASSLRTSGGELFF. The DNA for the CDR3 is TGTGCCAGCAGCCTTAGGACTAGCGGCGGGGAGCTGTTTTTT.

This clone has just one count. The V call is TRBV4-1, the J call TRBJ2-7; 9 bases are a match to TRBD1. CDR3 size: 18 residues. With V trimmed by 1 base and J by 4 bases, 14 bases remained unmatched. Per germline, CDR1 MGHRA and CDR2 YSYEKL. CDR3 sequence (DNA): TGCGCCAGCAGCCAAGCCATCTTCGGACTGGGACAGGGTTACGAGCAGTACTTC. This translates into CASSQAIFGLGQGYEQYF.

This clone was seen once. V usage is TRBV21-1 and J usage is TRBJ2-3; the D call in the table, TRBD1, was not verified against the DNA. TRBV21-1 is marked as a pseudogene. The CDR3 is 14 amino acids. The DNA of the CDR3 is TGTGCCAGCAGTCGACAGGGTGCCACAGATACGCAGTATTTT. Its protein product is CASSRQGATDTQYF.

This clone was counted a single time. The chain joins TRBV5-6 to TRBJ2-2; TRBD2 agrees at 9 bases. The CDR3 loop spans 18 amino acids. V lost 0 bases to trimming and J lost 1 base; unmatched junction nucleotides: 7. Per the germline V gene, CDR1 is SGHDT and CDR2 is YYEEEE. CDR3 loop: CASSLASAGGMNTGELFF. The CDR3, as DNA: TGTGCCAGCAGCTTGGCGTCTGCGGGAGGGATGAACACCGGGGAGCTGTTTTTT.

This chain joins TRBV2 and TRBJ2-7, with 7 bases aligning to TRBD2. The germline CDR1 and CDR2 sequences are SNHLY and FYNNEI. V was clipped by 2 bases and J by 3 bases; unmatched bases: 13. This CDR3 contains 17 residues. In nucleotides, the CDR3 is TGTGCCAGCAGTGAATTAGGCGCTTCGAGCGGGATCTACGAGCAGTACTTC. Protein product: CASSELGASSGIYEQYF.

This clone was detected a few times. V and J are TRBV5-1 and TRBJ2-3, with unresolved D. V was trimmed by 2 bases and J by 0 bases, leaving 7 bases between them. Per germline, CDR1 SGHRS and CDR2 YFSETQ. The CDR3 has 14 residues. CDR3 bases: TGCGCCAGCAGCTTTGATGGAAGCACAGATACGCAGTATTTT. It codes for CASSFDGSTDTQYF.

The chain uses TRBV7-9 and TRBJ1-1; no clear D gene. The ends were cut back, 2 bases at V and 1 base at J, with 14 bases in the middle. The V gene's germline CDR1 is SEHNR and CDR2 FQNEAQ (reference sequence). CDR3 length: 16 residues. CDR3 sequence reads: CASSLSEMATNTEAFF. In DNA form, the CDR3 reads TGTGCCAGCAGCTTATCTGAGATGGCAACGAACACTGAAGCTTTCTTT.

This clone was seen just once. The chain couples TRBV4-2 to TRBJ1-2; 8 positions agree with TRBD1. The germline V gene encodes CDR1 LGHNA and CDR2 YNFKEQ. With V trimmed by 0 bases and J by 5 bases, 5 bases remained unmatched. The CDR3 spans 15 residues. As DNA, the CDR3 is TGTGCCAGCAGCCAAGATGGACAGGGCCTGTATGGCTACACCTTC. It encodes CASSQDGQGLYGYTF.

A remark on this clone: The sample carries other DNA sequences with the same CDR3. The chain has TRBV6-5 and TRBJ2-1, with D uncertain. Trimming removed 2 bases from V and 7 bases from J, with 6 bases in between. The CDR3 covers 12 residues. Germline V gene data show CDR1 as MNHEY and CDR2 as SVGAGI. CDR3 DNA sequence: TGTGCCAGCAGTTACGAAGGGAATGAGCAGTTCTTC. Translating gives CASSYEGNEQFF.

The chain combines TRBV11-3 with TRBJ2-1; TRBD2 aligns across 10 bases. After removal of 4 bases from V and 5 bases from J, the junction contained 8 bases not matched to a gene. The CDR3 extends over 16 amino acids. Germline V gene sequence: CDR1 SGHNT, CDR2 YENEEA. CDR3 residues: CASSSPTSGHHNEQFF. The CDR3 DNA sequence: TGTGCCAGCAGCTCCCCGACTAGCGGGCACCACAATGAGCAGTTCTTC.

The CDR3 DNA follows: TGTGCCAGCAGCTTGGCAGGGGCGGGCACTGAAGCTTTCTTT. Residues: CASSLAGAGTEAFF. The chain carries TRBV5-6 and TRBJ1-1; D is possibly TRBD1 (6 bases). The CDR3 covers 14 residues. The ends were cut back, 0 bases at V and 4 bases at J, with 10 bases in the middle. CDR1 SGHDT and CDR2 YYEEEE come from the germline V gene.

This sequence joins TRBV7-9 and TRBJ2-1, with TRBD2 matching 15 bases. CDR1 and CDR2 from the germline V gene are SEHNR and FQNEAQ (reference sequence). The CDR3 is 17 residues long. Unmatched junction bases numbered 7, after V lost 5 bases and J lost 5 bases. This chain's CDR3 is CASSTGTSGRKHNEQFF. The CDR3 bases are TGTGCCAGCAGCACAGGGACTAGCGGGAGGAAACACAATGAGCAGTTCTTC.

V is TRBV7-6 and J is TRBJ2-1; TRBD2 agrees at 11 bases. The CDR3 is 17 amino acids. Germline V lookup: CDR1 SGHVS, CDR2 FNYEAQ. J lost 5 bases, V lost 5 bases, and 11 bases had no gene match. The CDR3 spells CASSAYSLAGENNEQFF. CDR3 DNA: TGTGCCAGCAGCGCATACTCACTAGCGGGAGAAAACAATGAGCAGTTCTTC.